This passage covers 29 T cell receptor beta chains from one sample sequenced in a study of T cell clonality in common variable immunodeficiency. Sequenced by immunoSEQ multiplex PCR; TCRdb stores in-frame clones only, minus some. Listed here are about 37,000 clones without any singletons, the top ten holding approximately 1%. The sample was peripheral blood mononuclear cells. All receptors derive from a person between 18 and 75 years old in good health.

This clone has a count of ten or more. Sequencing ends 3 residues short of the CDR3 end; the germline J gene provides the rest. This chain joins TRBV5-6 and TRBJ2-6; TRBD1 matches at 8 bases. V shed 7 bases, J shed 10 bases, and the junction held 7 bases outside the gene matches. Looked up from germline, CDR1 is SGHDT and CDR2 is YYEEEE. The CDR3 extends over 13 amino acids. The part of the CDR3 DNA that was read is TGTGCCAGCGGGCCAGGGGGCGGGAACGTC. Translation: CASGPGGGNV. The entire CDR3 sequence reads CASGPGGGNVLTF.

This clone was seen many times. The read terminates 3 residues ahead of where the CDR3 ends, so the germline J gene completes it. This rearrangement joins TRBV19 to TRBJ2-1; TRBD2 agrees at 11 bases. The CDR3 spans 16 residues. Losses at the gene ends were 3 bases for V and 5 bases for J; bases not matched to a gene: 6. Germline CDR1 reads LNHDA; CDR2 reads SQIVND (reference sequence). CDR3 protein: CASSMVAGGTNNEQFF. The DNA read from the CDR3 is TGTGCCAGTAGTATGGTAGCGGGAGGGACTAACAATGAG.

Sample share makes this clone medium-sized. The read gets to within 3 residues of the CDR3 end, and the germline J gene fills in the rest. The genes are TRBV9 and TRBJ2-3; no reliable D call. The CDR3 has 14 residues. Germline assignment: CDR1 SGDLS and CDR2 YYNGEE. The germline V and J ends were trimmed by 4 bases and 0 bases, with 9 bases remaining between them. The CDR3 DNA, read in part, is TGTGCCAGCAGCCCCACGGGTAGCACAGATACG. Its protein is CASSPTGSTDT. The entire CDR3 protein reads CASSPTGSTDTQYF.

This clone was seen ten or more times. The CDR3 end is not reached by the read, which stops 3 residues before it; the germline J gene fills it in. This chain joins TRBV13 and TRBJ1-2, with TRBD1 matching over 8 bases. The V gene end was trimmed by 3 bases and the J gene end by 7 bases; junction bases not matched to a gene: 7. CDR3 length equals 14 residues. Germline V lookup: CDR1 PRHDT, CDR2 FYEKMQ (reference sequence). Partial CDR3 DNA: TGTGCCAGCAGCTTCTCACTGGACAGGGCTGGC. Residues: CASSFSLDRAG. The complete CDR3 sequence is CASSFSLDRAGYTF.

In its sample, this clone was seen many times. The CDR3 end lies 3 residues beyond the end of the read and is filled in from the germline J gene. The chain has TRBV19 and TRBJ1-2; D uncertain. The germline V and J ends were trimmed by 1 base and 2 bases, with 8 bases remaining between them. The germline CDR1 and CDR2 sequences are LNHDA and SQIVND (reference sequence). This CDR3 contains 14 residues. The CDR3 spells CASSIAPGNYGYTF. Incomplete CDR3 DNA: TGTGCCAGTAGTATAGCCCCAGGAAACTATGGC.

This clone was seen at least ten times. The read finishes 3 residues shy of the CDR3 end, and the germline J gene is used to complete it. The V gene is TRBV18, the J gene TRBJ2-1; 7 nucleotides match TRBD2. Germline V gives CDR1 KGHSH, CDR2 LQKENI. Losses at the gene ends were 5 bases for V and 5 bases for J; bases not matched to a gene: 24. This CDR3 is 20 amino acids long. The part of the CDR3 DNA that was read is TGTGCCAGCTCATCCTCGGGTAGCGGGTGGTTCAGACACGGACACAATGAG. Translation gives CASSSSGSGWFRHGHNE. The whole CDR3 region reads CASSSSGSGWFRHGHNEQFF.

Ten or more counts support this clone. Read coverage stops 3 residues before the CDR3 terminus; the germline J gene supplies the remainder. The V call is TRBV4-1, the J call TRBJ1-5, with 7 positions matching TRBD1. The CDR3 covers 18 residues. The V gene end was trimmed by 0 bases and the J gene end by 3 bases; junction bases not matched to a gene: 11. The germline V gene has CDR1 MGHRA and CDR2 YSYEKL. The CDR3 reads CASSQEILRGPHNQPQHF. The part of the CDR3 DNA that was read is TGCGCCAGCAGCCAAGAGATATTAAGGGGGCCTCACAATCAGCCC.

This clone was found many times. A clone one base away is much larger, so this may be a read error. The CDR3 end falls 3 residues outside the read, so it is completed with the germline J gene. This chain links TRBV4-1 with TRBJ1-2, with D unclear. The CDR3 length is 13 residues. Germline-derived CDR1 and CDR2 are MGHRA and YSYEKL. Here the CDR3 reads CASSQGLSTGYTF. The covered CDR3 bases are TGCGCCAGCAGCCAAGGTCTTAGTACCGGC.

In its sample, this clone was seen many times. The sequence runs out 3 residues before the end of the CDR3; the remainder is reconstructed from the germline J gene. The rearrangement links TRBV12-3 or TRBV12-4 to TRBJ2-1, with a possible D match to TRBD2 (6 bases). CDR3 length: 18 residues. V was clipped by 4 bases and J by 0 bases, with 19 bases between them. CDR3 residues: CASSSGGARGRSYNEQFF. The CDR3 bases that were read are TGTGCCAGCAGTTCCGGAGGGGCGCGGGGTCGCTCCTACAATGAG.

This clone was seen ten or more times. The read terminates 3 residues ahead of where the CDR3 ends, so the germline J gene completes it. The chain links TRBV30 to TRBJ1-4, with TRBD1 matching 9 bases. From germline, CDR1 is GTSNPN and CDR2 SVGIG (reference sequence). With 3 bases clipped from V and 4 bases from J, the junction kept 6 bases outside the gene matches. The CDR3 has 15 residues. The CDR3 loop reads CAWSPVDRGNEKLFF. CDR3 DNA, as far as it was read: TGTGCCTGGAGCCCTGTGGACAGGGGTAATGAAAAA.

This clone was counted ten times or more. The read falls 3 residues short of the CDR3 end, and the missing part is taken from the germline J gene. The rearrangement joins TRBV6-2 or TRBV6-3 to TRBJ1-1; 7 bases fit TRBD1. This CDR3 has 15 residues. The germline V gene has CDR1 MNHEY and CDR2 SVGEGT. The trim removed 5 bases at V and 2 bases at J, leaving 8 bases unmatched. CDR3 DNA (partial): TGTGCCAGCAGTGACACAGGGGTACTAAACACTGAA. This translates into CASSDTGVLNTE. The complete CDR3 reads CASSDTGVLNTEAFF.

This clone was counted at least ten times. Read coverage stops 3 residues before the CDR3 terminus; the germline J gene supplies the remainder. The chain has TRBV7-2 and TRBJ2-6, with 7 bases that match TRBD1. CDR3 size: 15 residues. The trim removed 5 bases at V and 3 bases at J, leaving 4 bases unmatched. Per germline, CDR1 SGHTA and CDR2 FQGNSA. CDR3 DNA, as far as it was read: TGTGCCAGCAGCCCGAGGGGGCTTGGGGCCAACGTC. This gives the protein CASSPRGLGANV. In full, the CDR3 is CASSPRGLGANVLTF.

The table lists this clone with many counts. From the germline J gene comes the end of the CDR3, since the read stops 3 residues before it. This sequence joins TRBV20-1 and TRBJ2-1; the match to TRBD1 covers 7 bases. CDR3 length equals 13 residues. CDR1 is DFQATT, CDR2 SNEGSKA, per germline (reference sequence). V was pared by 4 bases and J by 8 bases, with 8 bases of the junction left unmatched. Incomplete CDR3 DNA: TGCAGTGCTATCACAGGGGCCTTGGATGAG. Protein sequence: CSAITGALDE. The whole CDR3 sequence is CSAITGALDEQFF.

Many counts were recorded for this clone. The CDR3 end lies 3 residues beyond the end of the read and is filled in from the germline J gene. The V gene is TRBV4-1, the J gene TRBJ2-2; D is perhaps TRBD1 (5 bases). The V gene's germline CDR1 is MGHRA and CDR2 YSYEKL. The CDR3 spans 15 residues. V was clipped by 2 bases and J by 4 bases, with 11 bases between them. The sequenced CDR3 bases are TGCGCCAGCAGCCAAAGGACAACTGCCACCGGGGAG. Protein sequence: CASSQRTTATGE. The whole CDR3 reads CASSQRTTATGELFF.

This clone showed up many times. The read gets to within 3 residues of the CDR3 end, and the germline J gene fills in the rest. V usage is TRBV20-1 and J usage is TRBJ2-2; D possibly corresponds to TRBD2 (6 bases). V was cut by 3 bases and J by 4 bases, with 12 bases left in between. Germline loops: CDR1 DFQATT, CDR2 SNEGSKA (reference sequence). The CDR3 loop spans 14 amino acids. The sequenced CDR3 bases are TGCAGTGCTAGCGTTTGGGGGGTCACCGGGGAG. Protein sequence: CSASVWGVTGE. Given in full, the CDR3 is CSASVWGVTGELFF.

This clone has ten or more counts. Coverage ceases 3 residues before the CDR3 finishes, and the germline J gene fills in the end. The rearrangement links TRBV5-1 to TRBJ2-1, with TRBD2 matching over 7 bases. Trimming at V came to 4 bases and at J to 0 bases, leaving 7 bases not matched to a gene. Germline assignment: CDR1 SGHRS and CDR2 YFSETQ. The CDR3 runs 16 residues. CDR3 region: CASSISGSSSYNEQFF. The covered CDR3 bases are TGCGCCAGCAGCATTAGCGGGTCGAGCTCCTACAATGAG.

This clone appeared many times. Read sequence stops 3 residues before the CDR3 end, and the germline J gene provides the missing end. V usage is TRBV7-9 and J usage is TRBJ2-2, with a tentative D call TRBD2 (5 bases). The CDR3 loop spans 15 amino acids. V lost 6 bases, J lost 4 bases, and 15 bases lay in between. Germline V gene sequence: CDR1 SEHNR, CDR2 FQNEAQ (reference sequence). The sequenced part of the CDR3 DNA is TGTGCCAGCAGTACGACTCGGACTGCCACCGGGGAG. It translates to CASSTTRTATGE. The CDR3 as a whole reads CASSTTRTATGELFF.

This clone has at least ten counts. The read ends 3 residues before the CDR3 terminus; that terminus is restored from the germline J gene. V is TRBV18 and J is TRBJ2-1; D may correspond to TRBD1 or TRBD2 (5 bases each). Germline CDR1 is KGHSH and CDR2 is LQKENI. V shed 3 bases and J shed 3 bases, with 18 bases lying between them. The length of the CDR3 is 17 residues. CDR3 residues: CASSPRSVPRGYNEQFF. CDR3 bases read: TGTGCCAGCTCACCCAGATCCGTCCCGAGGGGCTACAATGAG.

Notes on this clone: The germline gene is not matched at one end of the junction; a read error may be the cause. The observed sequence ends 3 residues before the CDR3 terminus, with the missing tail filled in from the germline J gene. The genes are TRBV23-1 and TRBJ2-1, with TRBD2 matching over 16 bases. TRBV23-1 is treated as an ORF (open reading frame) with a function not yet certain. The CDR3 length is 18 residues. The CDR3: CVSGPEWGLAGGYNEQFF. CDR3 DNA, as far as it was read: TGCGTCAGCGGGCCGGAATGGGGACTAGCGGGAGGGTACAATGAG.

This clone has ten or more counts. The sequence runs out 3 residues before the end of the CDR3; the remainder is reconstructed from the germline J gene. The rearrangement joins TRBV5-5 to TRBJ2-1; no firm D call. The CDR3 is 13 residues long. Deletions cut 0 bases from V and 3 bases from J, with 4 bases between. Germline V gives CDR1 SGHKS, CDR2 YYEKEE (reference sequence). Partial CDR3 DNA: TGTGCCAGCAGCTTGGACAGCTACAATGAG. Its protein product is CASSLDSYNE. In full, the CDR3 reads CASSLDSYNEQFF. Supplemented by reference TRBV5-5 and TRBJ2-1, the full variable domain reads DAGVTQSPTHLIKTRGQQVTLRCSPISGHKSVSWYQQVLGQGPQFIFQYYEKEERGRGNFPDRFSARQFPNYSSELNVNALLLGDSALYLCASSLDSYNEQFFGPGTRLTVL.

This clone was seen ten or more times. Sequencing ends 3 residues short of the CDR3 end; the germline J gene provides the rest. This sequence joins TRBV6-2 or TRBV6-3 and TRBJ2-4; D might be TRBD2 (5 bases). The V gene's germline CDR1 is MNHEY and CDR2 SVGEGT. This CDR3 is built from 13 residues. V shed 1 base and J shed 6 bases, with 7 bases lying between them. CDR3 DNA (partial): TGTGCCAGCAGTTACTGGGCGGGAAACATT. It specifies CASSYWAGNI. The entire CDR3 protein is CASSYWAGNIQYF.

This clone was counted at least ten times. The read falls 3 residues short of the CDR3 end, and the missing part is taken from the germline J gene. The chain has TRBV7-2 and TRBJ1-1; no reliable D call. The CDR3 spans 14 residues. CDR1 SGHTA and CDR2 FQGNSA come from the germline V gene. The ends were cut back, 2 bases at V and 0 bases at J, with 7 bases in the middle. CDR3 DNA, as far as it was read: TGTGCCAGCAGCTTATCTGTTCTGAACACTGAA. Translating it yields CASSLSVLNTE. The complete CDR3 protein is CASSLSVLNTEAFF.

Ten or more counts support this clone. Incomplete CDR3 DNA: TGTGCTAGTGGTTTGGGGCAGGTTCGGGGGAGCTCTGGAAACACC. Amino acids: CASGLGQVRGSSGNT. The complete CDR3 sequence is CASGLGQVRGSSGNTIYF. The chain employs TRBV12-5 and TRBJ1-3; a weak D match, TRBD1 (5 bases). The read ends 3 residues shy of where the CDR3 ends; the end is completed using the germline J gene. With 1 base removed from V and 0 bases from J, the gap between germline ends came to 16 bases. This CDR3 is built from 18 residues. From germline, CDR1 is LGHNT and CDR2 FRNRAP. The full variable domain, rest sourced from reference TRBV12-5 and TRBJ1-3, is DARVTQTPRHKVTEMGQEVTMRCQPILGHNTVFWYRQTMMQGLELLAYFRNRAPLDDSGMPKDRFSAEMPDATLATLKIQPSEPRDSAVYFCASGLGQVRGSSGNTIYFGEGSWLTVV.

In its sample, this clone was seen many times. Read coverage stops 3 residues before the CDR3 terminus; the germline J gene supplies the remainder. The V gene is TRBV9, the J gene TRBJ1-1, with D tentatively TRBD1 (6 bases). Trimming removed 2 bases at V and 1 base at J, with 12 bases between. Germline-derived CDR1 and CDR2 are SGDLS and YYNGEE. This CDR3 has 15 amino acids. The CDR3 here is CASSVSGQPNTEAFF. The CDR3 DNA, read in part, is TGTGCCAGCAGCGTGTCCGGACAGCCGAACACTGAA.

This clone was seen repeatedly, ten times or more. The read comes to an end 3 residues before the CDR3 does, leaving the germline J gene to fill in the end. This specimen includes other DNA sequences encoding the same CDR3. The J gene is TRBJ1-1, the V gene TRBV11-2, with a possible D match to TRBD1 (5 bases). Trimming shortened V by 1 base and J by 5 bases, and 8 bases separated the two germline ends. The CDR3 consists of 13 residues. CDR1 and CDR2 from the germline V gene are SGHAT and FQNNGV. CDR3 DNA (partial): TGTGCCAGCAGCTTAGGACAGAGGACTGAA. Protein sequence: CASSLGQRTE. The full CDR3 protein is CASSLGQRTEAFF.

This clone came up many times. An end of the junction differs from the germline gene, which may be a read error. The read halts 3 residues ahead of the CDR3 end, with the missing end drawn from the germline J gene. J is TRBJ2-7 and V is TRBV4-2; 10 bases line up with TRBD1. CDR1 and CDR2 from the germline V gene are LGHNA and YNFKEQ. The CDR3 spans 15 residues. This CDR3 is CASSRLLGQGYEQYF. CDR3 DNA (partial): TGCGCCAGCAGCCGCCTGTTGGGACAGGGGTACGAG.

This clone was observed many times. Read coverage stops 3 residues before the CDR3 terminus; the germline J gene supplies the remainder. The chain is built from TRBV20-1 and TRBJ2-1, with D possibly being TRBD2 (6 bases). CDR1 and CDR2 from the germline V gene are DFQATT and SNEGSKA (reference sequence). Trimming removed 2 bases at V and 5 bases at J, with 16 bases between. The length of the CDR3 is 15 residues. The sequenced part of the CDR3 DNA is TGCAGTGCTAGATATAGGCTAGCGTGGAACAATGAG. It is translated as CSARYRLAWNNE. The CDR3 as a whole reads CSARYRLAWNNEQFF.

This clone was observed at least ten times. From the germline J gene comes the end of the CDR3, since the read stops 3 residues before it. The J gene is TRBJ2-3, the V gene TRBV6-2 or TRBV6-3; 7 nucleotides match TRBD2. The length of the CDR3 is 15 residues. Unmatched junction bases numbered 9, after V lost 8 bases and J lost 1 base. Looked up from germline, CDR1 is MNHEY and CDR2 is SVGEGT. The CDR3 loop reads CASFPQRGRTDTQYF. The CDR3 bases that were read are TGTGCCAGCTTTCCTCAGCGGGGACGCACAGATACG.

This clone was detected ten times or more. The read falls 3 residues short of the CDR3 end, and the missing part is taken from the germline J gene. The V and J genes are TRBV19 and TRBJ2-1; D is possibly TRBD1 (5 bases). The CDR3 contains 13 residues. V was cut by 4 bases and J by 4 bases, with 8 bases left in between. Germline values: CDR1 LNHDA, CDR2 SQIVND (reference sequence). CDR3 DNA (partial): TGTGCCAGTAGTAAAGACAGTTACAATGAG. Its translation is CASSKDSYNE. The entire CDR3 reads CASSKDSYNEQFF. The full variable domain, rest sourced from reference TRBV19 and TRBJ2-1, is DGGITQSPKYLFRKEGQNVTLSCEQNLNHDAMYWYRQDPGQGLRLIYYSQIVNDFQKGDIAEGYSVSREKKESFPLTVTSAQKNPTAFYLCASSKDSYNEQFFGPGTRLTVL.